The TCR beta chain described here comes from a study of T-cell reconstitution after alpha-beta-depleted transplantation in children. Unique molecular identifiers were used in preparing the TCRbeta library. TCRdb reprocessed the PCR reads via MiXCR and lists one record per CDR3 protein. The table has about 100,000 distinct CDR3 sequences, roughly 7.6% seen once; the top ten hold about a sixth. In germline, CDR1 is MNHEY, CDR2 SMNVEV (reference sequence). V lost 3 bases, J lost 7 bases, and 6 bases stayed unmatched. The CDR3 consists of 15 residues. Regarding the study as a whole: Reportedly, alpha-beta T cells present about two months post-transplant originated from several hundred expanded clones of graft origin. The origin of high day-60 TCRbeta diversity in some patients lay in surviving recipient T cells and thymic progenitors. T-cell counts and diversity at one year post-transplant came mainly from newly produced T cells.

Regarding this clonotype: Antigen unknown.

This clonotype was obtained from a boy aged 2 to 9 with acute lymphoblastic leukemia, due to receive a stem cell transplant. The sample in question was PBMCs, obtained before TCRalphabeta/CD19-depleted stem cell transplant. The genes are TRBV27 and TRBJ1-4, with 9 bases aligning to TRBD1. The CDR3 coding sequence is TGTGCCAGCAGTTTCGGACAGGGGTTGGGTGAAAAACTGTTTTTT. Amino acids: CASSFGQGLGEKLFF.